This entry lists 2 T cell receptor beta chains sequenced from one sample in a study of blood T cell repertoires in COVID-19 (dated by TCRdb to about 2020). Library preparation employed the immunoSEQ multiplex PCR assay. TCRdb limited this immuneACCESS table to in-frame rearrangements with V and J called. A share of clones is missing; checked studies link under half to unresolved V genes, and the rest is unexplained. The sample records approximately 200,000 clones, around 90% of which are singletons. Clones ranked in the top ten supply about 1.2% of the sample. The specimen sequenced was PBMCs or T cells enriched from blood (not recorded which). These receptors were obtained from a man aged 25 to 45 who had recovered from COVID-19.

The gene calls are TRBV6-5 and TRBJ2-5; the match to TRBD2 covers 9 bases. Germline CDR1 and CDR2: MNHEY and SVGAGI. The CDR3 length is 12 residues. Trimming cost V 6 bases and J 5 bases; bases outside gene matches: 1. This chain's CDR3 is CASRGTSETQYF. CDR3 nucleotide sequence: TGTGCCAGCAGAGGGACTAGCGAGACCCAGTACTTC.

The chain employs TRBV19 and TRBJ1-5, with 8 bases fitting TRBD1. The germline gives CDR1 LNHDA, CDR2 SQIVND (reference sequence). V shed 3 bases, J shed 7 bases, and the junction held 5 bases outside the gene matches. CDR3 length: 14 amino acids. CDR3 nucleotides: TGTGCCAGTAGTATCGGCGCAGGGGGCCAGCCCCAGCATTTT. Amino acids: CASSIGAGGQPQHF.